The 29 T cell receptor beta chains reported below all come from one sample, sequenced in a study of blood T cell repertoires in COVID-19. Measured with immunoSEQ multiplex PCR; TCRdb has only the in-frame clones, and not every one. Here the sample spans around 200,000 clones, roughly 80% being singletons. Sequencing was performed on peripheral blood. The receptors were gathered from a human donor in a cohort sampled during active COVID-19.

The chain employs TRBV7-2 and TRBJ2-7, with no clear D. The V gene lost 5 bases and the J gene lost 0 bases, with 8 bases spanning the gap. Looked up from germline, CDR1 is SGHTA and CDR2 is FQGNSA. The CDR3 extends over 13 amino acids. This CDR3 is CASSVPSSYEQYF. DNA of the CDR3: TGTGCCAGCAGCGTCCCGAGCTCCTACGAGCAGTACTTC.

The V and J genes are TRBV19 and TRBJ1-2, with 12 bases identical to TRBD1. The CDR3 is made up of 14 amino acids. CDR1 and CDR2 (germline): LNHDA, SQIVND (reference sequence). The J segment lost 8 bases and the V segment lost 4 bases, leaving 5 bases of the junction unmatched. The DNA for the CDR3 is TGTGCCAGTAGTACGGGACAGGGGGCGCGAGGCTACACCTTC. This gives the protein CASSTGQGARGYTF.

The chain combines TRBV29-1 with TRBJ2-3, with 8 bases matching TRBD2. The CDR3 is made up of 13 amino acids. Trimming took 6 bases from V and 6 from J; bases not matched to a gene: 8. Germline lookup yields CDR1 SQVTM and CDR2 ANQGSEA. CDR3 in DNA: TGCAGCGTCGGTAGCGGGAACCCGGATACGCAGTATTTT. It specifies CSVGSGNPDTQYF.

This sequence joins TRBV19 and TRBJ2-7, with D tentatively TRBD2 (6 bases). The CDR3 covers 15 residues. The V gene lost 2 bases and the J gene lost 4 bases, with 15 bases spanning the gap. Germline CDR1 is LNHDA and CDR2 is SQIVND (reference sequence). The DNA for the CDR3 is TGTGCCAGTAGTATAAGAGGCCCAGGGAGGTACGAGCAGTACTTC. It yields the protein CASSIRGPGRYEQYF.

V usage is TRBV7-2 and J usage is TRBJ1-1; a possible D gene is TRBD1 (5 bases). CDR3 size: 12 residues. Germline V gene lookup returns CDR1 SGHTA and CDR2 FQGNSA. The ends were cut back, 2 bases at V and 11 bases at J, with 12 bases in the middle. CDR3 region: CASSLSGLGAFF. Written as DNA, the CDR3 is TGTGCCAGCAGCTTATCAGGGCTCGGGGCTTTCTTT.

V and J are TRBV11-2 and TRBJ1-1, with D maybe TRBD1 (5 bases). V dropped 3 bases and J dropped 1 base, with 12 bases sitting between them. This CDR3 region has 15 residues. Germline CDR1 and CDR2: SGHAT and FQNNGV. The CDR3 loop reads CASSFDRLGNTEAFF. CDR3 coding DNA: TGTGCCAGCAGCTTTGACAGACTGGGGAACACTGAAGCTTTCTTT.

V usage is TRBV5-4 and J usage is TRBJ2-7; 8 bases agree with TRBD2. V lost 7 bases to trimming and J lost 7 bases; unmatched junction nucleotides: 16. Looked up from germline, CDR1 is SGHNT and CDR2 is YYREEE (reference sequence). There are 15 residues in the CDR3. Here the CDR3 reads CASSPGGARGGEQYF. The CDR3 region has the DNA TGTGCCAGCTCCCCCGGGGGGGCCCGCGGGGGGGAGCAGTACTTC.

V usage is TRBV6-5 and J usage is TRBJ2-1, with a possible D match to TRBD1 (6 bases). Trimming pared 6 bases from V and 6 bases from J, leaving 12 bases between. Germline CDR1 is MNHEY and CDR2 is SVGAGI. The length of the CDR3 is 13 residues. DNA of the CDR3: TGTGCCAGCAGCTGGGGGCCCTCCAATGAGCAGTTCTTC. This translates into CASSWGPSNEQFF.

The rearrangement links TRBV5-1 to TRBJ2-7, with 7 bases identical to TRBD2. This CDR3 comprises 13 residues. In germline, CDR1 is SGHRS, CDR2 YFSETQ. With V trimmed by 4 bases and J by 2 bases, 3 bases remained unmatched. In nucleotides, the CDR3 is TGCGCCAGCAGCGTAGCGGGCACCTACGAGCAGTACTTC. Protein: CASSVAGTYEQYF.

The rearrangement uses TRBV6-1 and TRBJ2-5, with no clear D. The CDR3 has 14 amino acids. V lost 0 bases and J lost 2, with 7 bases in between. Germline V CDR1 and CDR2: MNHNS, SASEGT. The CDR3 DNA is TGTGCCAGCAGTGAAGCTCCGGGTCAAGAGACCCAGTACTTC. Amino acids: CASSEAPGQETQYF.

This clone was counted a single time. The chain carries TRBV9 and TRBJ2-7; D possibly corresponds to TRBD1 (5 bases). The CDR3 has 15 amino acids. Trimming shortened V by 0 bases and J by 2 bases, and 12 bases separated the two germline ends. The germline V gene has CDR1 SGDLS and CDR2 YYNGEE. CDR3 DNA: TGTGCCAGCAGCGTAGATGGGCAGGGCACCTACGAGCAGTACTTC. Translation gives CASSVDGQGTYEQYF.

This chain links TRBV5-1 with TRBJ2-3; 12 bases are a match to TRBD2. Trimming cost V 4 bases and J 6 bases; bases outside gene matches: 9. The CDR3 extends over 16 amino acids. Germline-derived CDR1 and CDR2 are SGHRS and YFSETQ. The CDR3 bases are TGCGCCAGCAGCCGAAAGACTAGCGGGAGTGTGGATACGCAGTATTTT. The encoded protein is CASSRKTSGSVDTQYF.

The gene calls are TRBV6-5 and TRBJ1-1; D ambiguous. Trimming left V 2 bases short and J 5 bases short, with 9 bases between. Germline V gene sequence: CDR1 MNHEY, CDR2 SVGAGI. The CDR3 is 13 residues long. In DNA, the CDR3 is TGTGCCAGCAGTTACGATTCCCAGACTGAAGCTTTCTTT. This encodes CASSYDSQTEAFF.

The chain carries TRBV4-1 and TRBJ2-7, with 8 bases that match TRBD2. Germline V gene lookup returns CDR1 MGHRA and CDR2 YSYEKL. J lost 2 bases, V lost 5 bases, and 11 bases had no gene match. The CDR3 has 16 residues. Written as DNA, the CDR3 is TGCGCCAGCAGCTCCCCCGGGCAGCGGGGGACCTACGAGCAGTACTTC. This codes for CASSSPGQRGTYEQYF.

V is TRBV19 and J is TRBJ1-5; D is perhaps TRBD1 (6 bases). Trimming stripped 5 bases from V and 0 bases from J, with 17 bases between. The CDR3 runs 17 residues. CDR1 and CDR2 (germline): LNHDA, SQIVND (reference sequence). CDR3 DNA sequence: TGTGCCAGTAGTCCACGTCCGGGACACCTTAGCAATCAGCCCCAGCATTTT. It yields the protein CASSPRPGHLSNQPQHF.

The chain has TRBV19 and TRBJ1-5; D call uncertain. This CDR3 is 14 amino acids long. The V gene's germline CDR1 is LNHDA and CDR2 SQIVND (reference sequence). The germline V and J ends were trimmed by 4 bases and 2 bases, with 9 bases remaining between them. The CDR3 spells CASSTAARNQPQHF. Here the CDR3 DNA reads TGTGCCAGTAGTACGGCAGCGCGCAATCAGCCCCAGCATTTT. The full variable domain, with the rest looked up from reference TRBV19 and TRBJ1-5, is DGGITQSPKYLFRKEGQNVTLSCEQNLNHDAMYWYRQDPGQGLRLIYYSQIVNDFQKGDIAEGYSVSREKKESFPLTVTSAQKNPTAFYLCASSTAARNQPQHFGDGTRLSIL.

The chain links TRBV7-9 to TRBJ1-4, with D possibly matching TRBD1 (6 bases). Germline V lookup: CDR1 SEHNR, CDR2 FQNEAQ (reference sequence). V was shortened by 1 base and J by 7 bases, with 13 bases between the two germline ends. The CDR3 spans 15 residues. Here the CDR3 reads CASSLEGGGSEKLFF. The CDR3 DNA reads TGTGCCAGCAGCTTAGAGGGGGGCGGGAGTGAAAAACTGTTTTTT.

The genes are TRBV7-2 and TRBJ2-5; 8 bases match TRBD2. The trim removed 0 bases at V and 4 bases at J, leaving 1 base unmatched. The germline V gene encodes CDR1 SGHTA and CDR2 FQGNSA. The CDR3 length is 14 residues. In nucleotides, the CDR3 is TGTGCCAGCAGCTTAGCGGGACTAGGAGAGACCCAGTACTTC. This gives the protein CASSLAGLGETQYF.

This clone was recorded only once. J is TRBJ2-7 and V is TRBV7-8, with 13 positions matching TRBD2. V lost 5 bases, J lost 6 bases, and 7 bases stayed unmatched. CDR3 size: 15 residues. Germline V CDR1 and CDR2: SGHVS, FQNEAQ. DNA for the CDR3: TGTGCCAGCAGCCCCACGGGACTAGCGGGAACCGAGCAGTACTTC. Translation gives CASSPTGLAGTEQYF.

Here the CDR3 DNA reads TGTGCCAGCAGTTTACGGGAGCGCTATGGCTACACCTTC. Residues: CASSLRERYGYTF. The rearrangement joins TRBV12-3 or TRBV12-4 to TRBJ1-2; D is undetermined. The V end lost 2 bases, the J end lost 4 bases, and 8 bases lay between the germline ends. This CDR3 has 13 residues.

The V and J genes are TRBV15 and TRBJ1-1; 11 nucleotides match TRBD1. The germline V gene encodes CDR1 LNHNV and CDR2 YYDKDF (reference sequence). V shed 7 bases, J shed 3 bases, and the junction held 13 bases outside the gene matches. This CDR3 has 17 amino acids. The CDR3 loop reads CATTGGQGASWYTEAFF. The CDR3 DNA sequence: TGTGCCACCACCGGAGGACAGGGGGCGTCCTGGTACACTGAAGCTTTCTTT.

The chain has TRBV7-8 and TRBJ2-1; possible D gene TRBD1, 6 bases. The CDR3 contains 16 residues. The V end was cut by 0 bases, the J end by 0 bases, with 9 bases between. CDR1 is SGHVS, CDR2 FQNEAQ, per germline. The CDR3 bases are TGTGCCAGCAGCTTAGCCTGGACAGCCTCCTACAATGAGCAGTTCTTC. Residues: CASSLAWTASYNEQFF.

The chain has TRBV7-8 and TRBJ1-4; 7 bases are a match to TRBD1. The CDR3 has 20 amino acids. The trim removed 5 bases at V and 0 bases at J, leaving 18 bases unmatched. Germline CDR1 and CDR2: SGHVS and FQNEAQ. The CDR3 DNA is TGTGCCAGCAGCATAGACCGACAGGGCATTGTTCCGGCAACTAATGAAAAACTGTTTTTT. Translated: CASSIDRQGIVPATNEKLFF.

The chain has TRBV27 and TRBJ1-1, with 11 bases fitting TRBD1. CDR3 size: 17 residues. Trimming at V came to 1 base and at J to 5 bases, leaving 9 bases not matched to a gene. In germline, CDR1 is MNHEY, CDR2 SMNVEV (reference sequence). The CDR3 spells CASSLFGQGALGTEAFF. The CDR3 nucleotides are TGTGCCAGCAGTTTATTCGGACAGGGGGCTTTGGGGACTGAAGCTTTCTTT.

The chain is built from TRBV28 and TRBJ2-7; 7 bases map to TRBD1. Per germline, CDR1 MDHEN and CDR2 SYDVKM. The junction had 5 bases not matched to a gene; V was cut back by 6 bases and J by 3 bases. This CDR3 has 13 residues. The CDR3 DNA sequence: TGTGCCAGCAGAAGGGACAGATTCTACGAGCAGTACTTC. Translated, it gives CASRRDRFYEQYF.

There are a few counts of this clone. The CDR3 nucleotides are TGTGCCAGCAGCCCACCGCTAAGCCGAGATACTGAAGCTTTCTTT. It yields the protein CASSPPLSRDTEAFF. The chain recombines TRBV7-8 with TRBJ1-1; D is unresolved. This CDR3 is built from 15 residues. Trimming stripped 5 bases from V and 5 bases from J, with 18 bases between. Germline loops: CDR1 SGHVS, CDR2 FQNEAQ.

This clone was observed at least ten times. Other DNA sequences in this specimen translate into the identical CDR3. The chain recombines TRBV5-4 with TRBJ1-2; perhaps TRBD1 as D (5 bases). V gave up 2 bases and J gave up 8 bases, with 10 bases separating them. CDR1 and CDR2 (germline): SGHNT, YYREEE (reference sequence). The CDR3 is 12 amino acids. This CDR3 is CASSFAGLGYTF. The DNA for the CDR3 is TGTGCCAGCAGCTTTGCAGGGCTGGGCTACACCTTC.

The chain uses TRBV27 and TRBJ1-2; TRBD1 is a possible D gene (5 bases). There are 17 residues in the CDR3. CDR1 MNHEY and CDR2 SMNVEV come from the germline V gene (reference sequence). With 0 bases removed from V and 5 bases from J, the gap between germline ends came to 19 bases. This chain's CDR3 is CASSLSVVGGYPYGYTF. CDR3 nucleotide sequence: TGTGCCAGCAGTTTATCGGTTGTGGGGGGATACCCTTATGGCTACACCTTC.

The chain combines TRBV20-1 with TRBJ1-2; D perhaps matches TRBD1 (5 bases). With 6 bases removed from V and 5 bases from J, the gap between germline ends came to 10 bases. The CDR3 runs 11 residues. Germline lookup yields CDR1 DFQATT and CDR2 SNEGSKA (reference sequence). The CDR3, as DNA: TGCAGTGCGGTCAGGGTTTATGGCTACACCTTC. It is translated as CSAVRVYGYTF.